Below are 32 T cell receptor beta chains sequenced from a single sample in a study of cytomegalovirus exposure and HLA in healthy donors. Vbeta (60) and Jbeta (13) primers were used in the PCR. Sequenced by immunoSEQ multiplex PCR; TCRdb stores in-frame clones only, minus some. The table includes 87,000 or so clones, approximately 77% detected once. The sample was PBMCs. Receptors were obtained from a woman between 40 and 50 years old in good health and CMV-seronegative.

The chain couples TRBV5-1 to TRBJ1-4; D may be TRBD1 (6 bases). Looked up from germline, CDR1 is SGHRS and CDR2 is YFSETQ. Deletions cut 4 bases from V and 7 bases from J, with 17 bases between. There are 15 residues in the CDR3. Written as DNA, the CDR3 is TGCGCCAGCAGCCCTAATTCAGGGGAGGGTGAAAAACTGTTTTTT. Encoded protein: CASSPNSGEGEKLFF.

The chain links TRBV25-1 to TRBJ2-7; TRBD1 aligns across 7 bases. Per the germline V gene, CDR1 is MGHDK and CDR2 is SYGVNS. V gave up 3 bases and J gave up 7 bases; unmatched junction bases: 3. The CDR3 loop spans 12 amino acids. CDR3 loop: CASSDPRGEQYF. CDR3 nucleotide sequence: TGTGCCAGCAGTGATCCCAGGGGGGAGCAGTACTTC.

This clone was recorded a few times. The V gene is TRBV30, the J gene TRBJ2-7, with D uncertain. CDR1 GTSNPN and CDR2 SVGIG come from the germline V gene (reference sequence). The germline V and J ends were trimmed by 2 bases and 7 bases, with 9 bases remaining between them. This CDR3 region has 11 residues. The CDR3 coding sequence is TGTGCCTGGAGTTCGATCGGTGAGCAGTACTTC. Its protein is CAWSSIGEQYF.

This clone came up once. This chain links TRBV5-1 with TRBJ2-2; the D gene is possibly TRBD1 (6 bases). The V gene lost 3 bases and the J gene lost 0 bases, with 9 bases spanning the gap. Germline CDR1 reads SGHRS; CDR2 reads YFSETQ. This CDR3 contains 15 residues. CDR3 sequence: CASSSGVSNTGELFF. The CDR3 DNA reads TGCGCCAGCAGCTCAGGGGTTTCGAACACCGGGGAGCTGTTTTTT.

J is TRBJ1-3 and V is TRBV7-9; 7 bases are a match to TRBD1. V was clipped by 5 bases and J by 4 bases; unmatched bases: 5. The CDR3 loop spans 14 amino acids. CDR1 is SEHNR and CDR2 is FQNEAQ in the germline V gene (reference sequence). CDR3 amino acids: CASSRTGAGNTIYF. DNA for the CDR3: TGTGCCAGCAGCCGTACAGGGGCAGGAAACACCATATATTTT.

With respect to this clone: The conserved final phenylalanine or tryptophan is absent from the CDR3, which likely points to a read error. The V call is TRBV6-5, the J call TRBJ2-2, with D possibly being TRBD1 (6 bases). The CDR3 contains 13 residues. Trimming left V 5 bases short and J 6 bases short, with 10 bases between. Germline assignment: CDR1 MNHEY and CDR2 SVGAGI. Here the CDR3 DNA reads TGTGCCAGCAGTGTACAGGGCCCCGGGGAGCTGTTTGTT. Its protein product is CASSVQGPGELFV.

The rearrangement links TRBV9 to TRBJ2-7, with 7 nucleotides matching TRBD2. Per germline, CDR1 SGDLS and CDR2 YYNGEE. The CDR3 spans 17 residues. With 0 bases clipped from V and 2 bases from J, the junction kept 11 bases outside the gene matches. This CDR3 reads CASSVGGGALQPYEQYF. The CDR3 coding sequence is TGTGCCAGCAGCGTAGGGGGAGGGGCACTACAACCCTACGAGCAGTACTTC.

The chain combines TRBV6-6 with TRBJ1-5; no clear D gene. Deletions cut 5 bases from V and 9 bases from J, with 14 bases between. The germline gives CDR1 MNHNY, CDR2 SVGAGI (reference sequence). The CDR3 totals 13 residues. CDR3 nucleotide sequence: TGTGCCAGCAGTAAGCCCGGGGAAGGGCCCCAGCATTTT. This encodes CASSKPGEGPQHF.

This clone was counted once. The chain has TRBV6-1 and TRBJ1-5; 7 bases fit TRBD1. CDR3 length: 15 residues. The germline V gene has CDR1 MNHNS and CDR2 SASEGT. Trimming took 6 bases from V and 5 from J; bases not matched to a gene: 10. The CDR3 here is CASRVIGQADQPQHF. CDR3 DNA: TGTGCCAGCAGGGTGATCGGACAGGCAGATCAGCCCCAGCATTTT.

CDR3 bases: TGTGCCAGTAGTATGAATAGTAACACTGAAGCTTTCTTT. Translation: CASSMNSNTEAFF. The chain combines TRBV19 with TRBJ1-1; D is undetermined. CDR1 and CDR2 (germline): LNHDA, SQIVND (reference sequence). With 3 bases removed from V and 2 bases from J, the gap between germline ends came to 7 bases. This CDR3 has 13 residues.

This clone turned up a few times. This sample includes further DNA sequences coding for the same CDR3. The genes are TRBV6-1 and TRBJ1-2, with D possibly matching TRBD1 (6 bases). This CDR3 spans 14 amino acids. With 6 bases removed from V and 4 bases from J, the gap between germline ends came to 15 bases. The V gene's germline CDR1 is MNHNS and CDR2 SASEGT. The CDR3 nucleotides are TGTGCCAGCAGCAGAGACAGGTCGGGCTATGGCTACACCTTC. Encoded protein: CASSRDRSGYGYTF.

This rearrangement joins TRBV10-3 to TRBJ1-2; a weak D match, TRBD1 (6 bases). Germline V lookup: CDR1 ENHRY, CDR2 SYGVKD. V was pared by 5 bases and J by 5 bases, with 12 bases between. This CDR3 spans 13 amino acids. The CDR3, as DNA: TGTGCCATCAGTAACAGGGTAGAATATGGCTACACCTTC. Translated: CAISNRVEYGYTF.

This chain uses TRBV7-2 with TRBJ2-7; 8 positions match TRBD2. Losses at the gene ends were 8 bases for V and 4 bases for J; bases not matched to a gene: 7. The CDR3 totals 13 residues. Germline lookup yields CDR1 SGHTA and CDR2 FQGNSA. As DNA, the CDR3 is TGTGCCAGCCACGGGGGGGCCTCGTACGAGCAGTACTTC. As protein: CASHGGASYEQYF. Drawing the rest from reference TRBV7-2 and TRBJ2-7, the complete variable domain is GAGVSQSPSNKVTEKGKDVELRCDPISGHTALYWYRQSLGQGLEFLIYFQGNSAPDKSGLPSDRFSAERTGGSVSTLTIQRTQQEDSAVYLCASHGGASYEQYFGPGTRLTVT.

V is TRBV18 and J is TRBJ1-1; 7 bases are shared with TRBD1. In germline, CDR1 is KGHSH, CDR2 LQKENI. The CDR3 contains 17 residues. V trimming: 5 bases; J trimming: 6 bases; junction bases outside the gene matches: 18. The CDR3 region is CASSRAAGGTLGAEAFF. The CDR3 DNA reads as TGTGCCAGCTCAAGGGCGGCAGGGGGTACGTTAGGGGCTGAAGCTTTCTTT.

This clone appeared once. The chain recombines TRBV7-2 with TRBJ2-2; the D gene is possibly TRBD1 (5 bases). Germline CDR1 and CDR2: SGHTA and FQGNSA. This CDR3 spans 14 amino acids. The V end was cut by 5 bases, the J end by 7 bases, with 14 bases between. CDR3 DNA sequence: TGTGCCAGCAGCGCCAGGGTAGGGCTCGGGGAGCTGTTTTTT. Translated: CASSARVGLGELFF.

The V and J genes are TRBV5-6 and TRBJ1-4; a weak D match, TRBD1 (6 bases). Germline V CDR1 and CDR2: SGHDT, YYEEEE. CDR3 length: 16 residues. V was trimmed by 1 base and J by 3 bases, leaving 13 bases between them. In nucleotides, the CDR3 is TGTGCCAGCAGCTTGTGGGGGCAGTGGGCTAATGAAAAACTGTTTTTT. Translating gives CASSLWGQWANEKLFF.

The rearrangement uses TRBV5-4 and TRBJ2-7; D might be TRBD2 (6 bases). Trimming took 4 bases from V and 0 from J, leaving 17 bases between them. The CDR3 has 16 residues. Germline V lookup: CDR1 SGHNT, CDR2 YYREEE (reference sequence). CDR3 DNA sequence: TGTGCCAGCAGCCAAGGGGACTTTTTAAGCTCCTACGAGCAGTACTTC. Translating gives CASSQGDFLSSYEQYF. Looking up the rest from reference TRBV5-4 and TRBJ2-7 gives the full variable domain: ETGVTQSPTHLIKTRGQQVTLRCSSQSGHNTVSWYQQALGQGPQFIFQYYREEENGRGNFPPRFSGLQFPNYSSELNVNALELDDSALYLCASSQGDFLSSYEQYFGPGTRLTVT.

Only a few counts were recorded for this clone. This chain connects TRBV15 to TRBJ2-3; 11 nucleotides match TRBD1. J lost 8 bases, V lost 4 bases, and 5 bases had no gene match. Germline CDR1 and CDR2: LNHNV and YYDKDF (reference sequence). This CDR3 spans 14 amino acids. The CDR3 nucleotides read TGTGCCACCAGCAAGGACAGGGGGCAAGGTACGCAGTATTTT. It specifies CATSKDRGQGTQYF. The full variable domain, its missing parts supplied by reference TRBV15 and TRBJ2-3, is DAMVIQNPRYQVTQFGKPVTLSCSQTLNHNVMYWYQQKSSQAPKLLFHYYDKDFNNEADTPDNFQSRRPNTSFCFLDIRSPGLGDTAMYLCATSKDRGQGTQYFGPGTRLTVL.

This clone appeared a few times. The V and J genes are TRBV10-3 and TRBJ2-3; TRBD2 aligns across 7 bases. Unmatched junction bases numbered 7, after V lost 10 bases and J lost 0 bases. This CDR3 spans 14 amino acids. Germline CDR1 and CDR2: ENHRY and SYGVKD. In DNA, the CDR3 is TGTGCCACCTCTCTAGCGGCTAGCACAGATACGCAGTATTTT. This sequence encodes CATSLAASTDTQYF.

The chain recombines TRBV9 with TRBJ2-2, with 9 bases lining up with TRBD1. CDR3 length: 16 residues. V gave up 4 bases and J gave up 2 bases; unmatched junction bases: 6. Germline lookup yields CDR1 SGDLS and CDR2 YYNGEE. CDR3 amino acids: CASSPTTGGNTGELFF. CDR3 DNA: TGTGCCAGCAGCCCCACCACAGGGGGCAACACCGGGGAGCTGTTTTTT.

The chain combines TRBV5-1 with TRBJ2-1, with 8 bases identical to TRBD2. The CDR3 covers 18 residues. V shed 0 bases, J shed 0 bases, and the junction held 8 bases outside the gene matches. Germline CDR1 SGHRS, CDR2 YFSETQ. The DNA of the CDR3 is TGCGCCAGCAGCTTGGTTACAGCGGGGGTTCTCTCCTACAATGAGCAGTTCTTC. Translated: CASSLVTAGVLSYNEQFF.

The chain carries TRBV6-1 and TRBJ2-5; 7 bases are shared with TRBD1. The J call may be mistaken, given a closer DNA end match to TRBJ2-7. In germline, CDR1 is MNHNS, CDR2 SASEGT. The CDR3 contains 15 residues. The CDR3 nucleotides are TGTGCCAGCAAGAACTTGGGACAGTCCCCCTACGAGCAGTACTTC. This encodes CASKNLGQSPYEQYF.

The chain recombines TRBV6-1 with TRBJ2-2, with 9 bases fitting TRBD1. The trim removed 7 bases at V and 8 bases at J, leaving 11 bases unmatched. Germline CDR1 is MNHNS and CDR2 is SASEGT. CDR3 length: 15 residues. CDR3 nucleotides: TGTGCCAGCAAACTTTACAGGGGGCTCGTAGGGGAGCTGTTTTTT. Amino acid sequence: CASKLYRGLVGELFF.

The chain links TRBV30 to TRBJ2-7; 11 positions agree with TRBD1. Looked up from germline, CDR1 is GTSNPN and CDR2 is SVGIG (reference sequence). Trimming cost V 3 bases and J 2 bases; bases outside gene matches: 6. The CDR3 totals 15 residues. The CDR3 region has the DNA TGTGCCTGGAGAGGGGGGGGACAGGGGGCCTACGAGCAGTACTTC. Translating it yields CAWRGGGQGAYEQYF.

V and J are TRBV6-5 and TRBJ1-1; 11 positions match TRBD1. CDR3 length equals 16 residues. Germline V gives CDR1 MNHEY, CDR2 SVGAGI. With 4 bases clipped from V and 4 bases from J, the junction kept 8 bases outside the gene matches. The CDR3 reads CASSSTGTGGFTEAFF. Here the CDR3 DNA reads TGTGCCAGCAGTTCTACCGGGACAGGGGGTTTCACTGAAGCTTTCTTT.

For the CDR3, the DNA is TGTGCCAGCAGTGGACGGAGCGGGACAACCTACGAGCAGTACTTC. Residues: CASSGRSGTTYEQYF. The rearrangement uses TRBV6-1 and TRBJ2-7; a weak D match, TRBD2 (7 bases). The V end lost 4 bases, the J end lost 2 bases, and 15 bases lay between the germline ends. The CDR3 contains 15 residues. Germline loops: CDR1 MNHNS, CDR2 SASEGT.

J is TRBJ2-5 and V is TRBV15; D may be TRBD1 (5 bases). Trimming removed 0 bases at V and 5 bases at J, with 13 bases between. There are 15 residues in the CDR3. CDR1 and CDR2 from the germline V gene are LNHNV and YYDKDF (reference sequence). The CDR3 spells CATSRDQVQDETQYF. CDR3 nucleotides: TGTGCCACCAGCAGAGATCAGGTACAGGATGAGACCCAGTACTTC.

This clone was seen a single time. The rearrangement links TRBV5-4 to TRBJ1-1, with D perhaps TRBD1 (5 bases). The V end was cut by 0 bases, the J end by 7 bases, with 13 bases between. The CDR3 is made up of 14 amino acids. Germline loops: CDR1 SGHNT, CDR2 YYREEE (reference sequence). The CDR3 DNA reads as TGTGCCAGCAGCTTGGGCCCAGACAGTTTTGAAGCTTTCTTT. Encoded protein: CASSLGPDSFEAFF.

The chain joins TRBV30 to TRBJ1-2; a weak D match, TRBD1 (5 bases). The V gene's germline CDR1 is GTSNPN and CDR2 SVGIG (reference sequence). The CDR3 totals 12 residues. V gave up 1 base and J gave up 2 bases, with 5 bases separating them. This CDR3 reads CAWSEGNYGYTF. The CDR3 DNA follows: TGTGCCTGGAGTGAGGGGAACTATGGCTACACCTTC.

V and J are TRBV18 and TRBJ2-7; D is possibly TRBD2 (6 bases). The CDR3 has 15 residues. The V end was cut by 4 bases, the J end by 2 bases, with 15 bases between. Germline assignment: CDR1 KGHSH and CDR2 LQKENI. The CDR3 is CASSRAGLDTYEQYF. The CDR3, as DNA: TGTGCCAGCTCACGGGCGGGACTTGATACCTACGAGCAGTACTTC.

As DNA, the CDR3 is TGTGCCAGCAGTGCCTTGTCCGTTACCGGGGAGCTGTTTTTT. Translating gives CASSALSVTGELFF. This chain connects TRBV2 to TRBJ2-2; D unresolved. V lost 4 bases and J lost 5, with 11 bases in between. The CDR3 is 14 residues long. Germline V CDR1 and CDR2: SNHLY, FYNNEI.

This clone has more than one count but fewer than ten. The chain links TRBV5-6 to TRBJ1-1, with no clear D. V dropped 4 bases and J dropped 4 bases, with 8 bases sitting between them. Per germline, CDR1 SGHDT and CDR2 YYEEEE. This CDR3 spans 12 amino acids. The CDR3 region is CASSQVGTEAFF. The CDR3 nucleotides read TGTGCCAGCAGCCAGGTGGGCACTGAAGCTTTCTTT.